These T cell receptor beta chains were read from a single sample in a study of blood T cell repertoires in COVID-19. Sequencing was performed with immunoSEQ multiplex PCR; in TCRdb, only in-frame clones are kept and a portion is missing. This table holds about 220,000 clones, around 84% found once. Sequenced: peripheral blood. These receptors were taken from a man aged 45-65 years who had recovered from COVID-19. Both conserved end residues are part of each CDR3. Not all rows give a size; the values are once, few, many and, for expanded clones, a class.

J gene | V gene | clone size | CDR3 protein
TRBJ2-1 | TRBV4-2 | - | CASSHPTPGTENNEQFF
TRBJ2-7 | TRBV3-1/TRBV3-2 | - | CASSPEPGRGFYEQYF
TRBJ2-7 | TRBV5-1 | - | CASSPPNSQLMYEQYF
TRBJ2-5 | TRBV11-2 | - | CASSFGLAGARETQYF
TRBJ2-7 | TRBV18 | - | CASSPDRSSYEQYF
TRBJ2-7 | TRBV5-1 | - | CASSRASSYEQYF
TRBJ1-1 | TRBV28 | once | CASSLYRRDTEAFF
TRBJ1-5 | TRBV27 | - | CASSRRTGKNSNQPQHF
TRBJ1-2 | TRBV18 | once | CASSPKPGDSYTF
TRBJ2-7 | TRBV6-1 | once | CASSDSRGRYEQYF
TRBJ1-2 | TRBV19 | - | CASSITGDSSYGYTF
TRBJ1-1 | TRBV7-8 | - | CASSSYGGRGTEAFF
TRBJ1-2 | TRBV5-1 | - | CASSRDRVNGGYTF
TRBJ2-7 | TRBV5-1 | few | CASSRQGNYEQYF
TRBJ2-7 | TRBV6-1 | - | CASSDDWSTTGSSYEQYF
TRBJ1-1 | TRBV5-5 | - | CASSWGQGRKEAFF
TRBJ2-7 | TRBV12-3/TRBV12-4 | - | CASRQDSYEQYF
TRBJ1-5 | TRBV15 | - | CATSTAGHYREPQHF
TRBJ2-5 | TRBV28 | - | CASSSLQETQYF
TRBJ2-7 | TRBV7-2 | - | CASSPSAFEPYEQYF
TRBJ2-1 | TRBV2 | - | CASVVGVGANEQFF
TRBJ2-7 | TRBV7-9 | - | CASSSGLEYEQYF
TRBJ1-4 | TRBV5-1 | once | CASSLGGSGEKLFF
TRBJ2-7 | TRBV6-6 | - | CASRGLAGSYEQYF
TRBJ2-3 | TRBV27 | - | CASSTRLRTDTQYF
TRBJ1-4 | TRBV19 | - | CAIAPKDRLVRETNEKLFF
TRBJ1-5 | TRBV4-2 | - | CASSQDLGGHQPQHF
TRBJ2-4 | TRBV3-1/TRBV3-2 | - | CASSGTGTGKNIQYF
TRBJ2-7 | TRBV28 | - | CASSLTSGTYEQYF
TRBJ1-5 | TRBV6-5 | few | CATSHGSGGNQPQHF
TRBJ2-7 | TRBV19 | - | CASSDRLYEQYF
TRBJ1-6 | TRBV19 | few | CASKQNYNSPLHF
TRBJ2-1 | TRBV27 | - | CASSLWAGKNNEQFF
TRBJ2-7 | TRBV7-2 | - | CASSFGAGGRSYEQYF
TRBJ2-3 | TRBV5-4 | once | CASSLVVGPTDTQYF
TRBJ1-5 | TRBV7-9 | once | CASSPGTGVEGNQPQHF
TRBJ2-2 | TRBV7-9 | - | CASSSGLAGGTGELFF
TRBJ1-6 | TRBV11-2 | - | CASSLGQGINSPLHF
TRBJ2-2 | TRBV27 | - | CATRSQGGSTGELFF
TRBJ2-5 | TRBV28 | - | CASRRTSGRGSRETQYF
TRBJ2-5 | TRBV3-1/TRBV3-2 | - | CASSPRGGGGETQYF
TRBJ2-1 | TRBV5-1 | - | CASSLATEEQFF
TRBJ2-5 | TRBV29-1 | - | CSVKPGLLETQYF
TRBJ2-1 | TRBV30 | - | CAHRVGPYNEQFF
TRBJ2-1 | TRBV7-2 | - | CASSLGPPAGYNEQFF
TRBJ2-7 | TRBV29-1 | few | CSVDRPGTGMGEQYF
TRBJ1-5 | TRBV6-4 | - | CASSDPDSHSNQPQHF